This T cell receptor (beta chain) was documented in a study of blood T cells in healthy people across ages. This clonotype has just a few counts. Together with a sample-barcoded 5' primer, a J-beta primer mix was included in a second PCR lasting roughly 6 to 12 cycles. Using its own MiXCR run on the 5' RACE reads, TCRdb lists one record per CDR3 protein. Counted here are over 1.5 million distinct CDR3 sequences, roughly 52% occurring once; the ten biggest clones make up approximately 2.1%. Germline V lookup: CDR1 SGHVS, CDR2 FQNEAQ. Trimming left V 8 bases short and J 5 bases short, with 9 bases between. There are 11 residues in the CDR3.

Sequenced: blood. The chain joins TRBV7-8 to TRBJ1-1; maybe TRBD1 (5 bases). This TCR derives from a woman between 40 and 50 years old in good health. The CDR3 DNA reads as TGTGCCAGCGGGGGAGGGACTGAAGCTTTCTTT. Translated, it gives CASGGGTEAFF.